These T cell receptor beta chains were read from a single sample in a study of CD8+CD57+ T cells in acquired aplastic anemia. A single record per CDR3 protein comes from TCRdb applying MiXCR to the reads. This table has approximately 190,000 distinct CDR3 sequences, less than 60% appearing once. Sequenced input: sorted CD4+, CD8+, or CD8+CD57+ T cells (not recorded which) from PBMCs. These receptors were collected from a human donor with aplastic anemia. The CDR3 runs from the conserved cysteine through the conserved F or W. The D gene is left open where the match is weak. Only part of the rows carry a size: once, few, many, or a class if the clone is expanded.

abundance	d_gene	v_gene	j_gene	CDR3aa	CDR3nt
.	.	TRBV20-1	TRBJ2-3	CSVPPDGADTQYF	TGCAGTGTCCCGCCGGACGGGGCAGATACGCAGTATTTT
.	.	TRBV2	TRBJ2-7	CASSNVRNRDPHEQYF	TGTGCCAGCAGTAATGTGAGGAACAGGGACCCCCACGAGCAGTACTTC
few	.	TRBV20-1	TRBJ2-1	CSAFRGGYEQFF	TGCAGTGCGTTCCGGGGAGGCTATGAGCAGTTCTTC
.	TRBD2	TRBV12-3/TRBV12-4	TRBJ2-3	CASTERGFRTDTQYF	TGTGCCAGCACCGAGCGGGGATTCCGCACAGATACGCAGTATTTT
once	.	TRBV5-4	TRBJ1-2	CASSPPGRGQDGYTF	TGTGCCAGCAGCCCACCCGGACGGGGGCAGGATGGCTACACCTTC
few	.	TRBV10-3	TRBJ2-1	CAISAPPEGSYNEQFF	TGTGCCATCAGTGCCCCCCCGGAAGGCTCCTACAATGAGCAGTTCTTC
many	.	TRBV7-3	TRBJ1-2	CASSLTPGDYGYTF	TGTGCCAGCAGCTTAACCCCGGGCGACTATGGCTACACCTTC
few	.	TRBV29-1	TRBJ2-3	CSVGRPAGTDTQYF	TGCAGCGTTGGTCGGCCAGCCGGCACAGATACGCAGTATTTT
many	.	TRBV7-9	TRBJ2-7	CASSPRGGRAGHYEQYF	TGTGCCAGCAGCCCGCGAGGGGGGAGGGCAGGTCACTACGAGCAGTACTTC
.	TRBD1	TRBV24-1	TRBJ1-2	CATSEVGGAHGYTF	TGTGCCACCAGTGAGGTAGGGGGCGCTCATGGCTACACCTTC
few	.	TRBV29-1	TRBJ1-2	CSVVFGSYYGYTF	TGCAGCGTTGTTTTCGGGAGCTACTATGGCTACACCTTC
once	TRBD1	TRBV7-9	TRBJ1-1	CASSHRGLNTRAFF	TGTGCCAGCAGCCACAGGGGGCTGAACACTAGAGCTTTCTTT
.	.	TRBV7-4	TRBJ2-1	CAGNRDRFEQFF	TGTGCCGGCAACCGAGACAGGTTTGAGCAGTTCTTC
.	.	TRBV19	TRBJ1-6	CASSIEASSLHF	TGTGCCAGTAGTATTGAGGCTTCATCCCTCCACTTT
once	.	TRBV6-5	TRBJ1-6	CASSYSQSYNSPLHF	TGTGCCAGCAGTTACTCTCAGAGTTATAATTCACCCCTCCACTTT
.	.	TRBV10-2	TRBJ1-3	CASSSRAGCGNTIYF	TGCGCCAGCAGTTCGAGGGCAGGGTGCGGAAACACCATATATTTT
once	.	TRBV10-3	TRBJ1-1	CAISDSGGGVEAFF	TGTGCCATCAGTGACTCCGGAGGAGGGGTTGAAGCTTTCTTT
many	TRBD2	TRBV5-1	TRBJ2-7	CASSPSGGTVGYEQYF	TGCGCCAGCAGCCCATCGGGGGGGACTGTCGGCTACGAGCAGTACTTC
.	.	TRBV19	TRBJ1-5	CASNTRSAQPQHF	TGTGCCAGTAATACAAGATCCGCGCAGCCCCAGCATTTT
many	.	TRBV24-1	TRBJ2-5	CATSDSAGSGETQYF	TGTGCCACCAGTGATTCGGCAGGGTCCGGGGAGACCCAGTACTTC
few	.	TRBV9	TRBJ2-3	CACSVEASPNTQYF	TGTGCCTGCAGCGTAGAAGCAAGCCCCAATACGCAGTATTTT
many	.	TRBV2	TRBJ2-5	CASLQGFVETQYF	TGTGCCAGCCTACAAGGATTCGTGGAGACCCAGTACTTC
many	.	TRBV5-1	TRBJ2-1	CASSLAAASSYNEQFF	TGCGCCAGCAGCTTGGCCGCTGCGTCTTCCTACAATGAGCAGTTCTTC
.	.	TRBV6-5	TRBJ2-7	CASSWRTGTYEQYF	TGTGCCAGCAGTTGGCGGACGGGGACCTACGAGCAGTACTTC
.	.	TRBV10-2	TRBJ1-1	CASRGSGTNPRTEAFF	TGCGCCAGCAGGGGATCCGGGACAAACCCGAGGACTGAAGCTTTCTTT
.	TRBD2	TRBV24-1	TRBJ2-5	CATSDPSPGTSGRKTQYF	TGTGCCACCAGTGATCCGAGTCCCGGGACTAGCGGGAGGAAGACCCAGTACTTC
few	TRBD2	TRBV25-1	TRBJ2-1	CASSPTWTSGSGEQFF	TGTGCCAGCAGTCCAACATGGACTAGCGGGAGCGGTGAGCAGTTCTTC
once	.	TRBV7-8	TRBJ1-1	CASSRVGNTEAFF	TGTGCCAGCAGCCGAGTTGGGAACACTGAAGCTTTCTTT
.	TRBD1	TRBV25-1	TRBJ1-6	CASSEGTGGSPLHF	TGTGCCAGCAGTGAAGGGACAGGGGGATCACCCCTCCACTTT
.	.	TRBV2	TRBJ1-2	CASSKRRGLYGYTF	TGTGCCAGCAGCAAACGCAGGGGCCTATATGGCTACACCTTC
.	.	TRBV5-1	TRBJ2-2	CASTLEGVDTGELFF	TGCGCCAGCACCCTGGAGGGAGTGGACACCGGGGAGCTGTTTTTT
many	.	TRBV19	TRBJ2-7	CASSIAEDSYEQYF	TGTGCCAGTAGTATAGCTGAGGACTCCTACGAGCAGTACTTC
many	.	TRBV19	TRBJ1-5	CATHGGQEQYQPQHF	TGTGCCACCCACGGCGGGCAGGAACAATATCAGCCCCAGCATTTT
many	.	TRBV30	TRBJ2-7	CAWSVQPHTEQYF	TGTGCCTGGAGTGTACAACCTCATACCGAGCAGTACTTC
.	.	TRBV19	TRBJ2-5	CATVRRGTGQETQYF	.
.	.	TRBV25-1	TRBJ2-7	CASSEYPTGPYEQYF	TGTGCCAGCAGTGAATACCCGACAGGACCCTACGAGCAGTACTTC
.	.	TRBV12-3/TRBV12-4	TRBJ2-1	CASSLLTGTSEQFF	TGTGCCAGCAGTCTCCTGACAGGGACTAGTGAGCAGTTCTTC
.	.	TRBV15	TRBJ1-4	CATRGEKLSF	TGTGCCACCAGAGGTGAAAAACTGTCTTTT
.	TRBD1	TRBV5-6	TRBJ2-7	CASSTGVAYEQYF	TGTGCCAGCAGCACAGGGGTCGCCTACGAGCAGTACTTC
.	.	TRBV24-1	TRBJ2-1	CATGDSGTGNNEQFF	TGTGCCACCGGAGATTCCGGGACTGGAAACAATGAGCAGTTCTTC
.	.	TRBV20-1	TRBJ1-2	CSARDREEYGYTF	TGCAGTGCTAGAGACAGGGAAGAATATGGCTACACCTTC
.	.	TRBV20-1	TRBJ2-1	CSAPTGKLAYNEQFF	TGCAGTGCCCCGACAGGAAAATTGGCCTACAATGAGCAGTTCTTC
few	.	TRBV15	TRBJ1-4	CATSTLQGRELFF	TGTGCCACCAGTACCCTTCAGGGTAGGGAACTGTTTTTT
many	.	TRBV6-5	TRBJ1-4	CASSYSGREWEKLFF	TGTGCCAGCAGTTACTCGGGGAGAGAATGGGAAAAACTGTTTTTT